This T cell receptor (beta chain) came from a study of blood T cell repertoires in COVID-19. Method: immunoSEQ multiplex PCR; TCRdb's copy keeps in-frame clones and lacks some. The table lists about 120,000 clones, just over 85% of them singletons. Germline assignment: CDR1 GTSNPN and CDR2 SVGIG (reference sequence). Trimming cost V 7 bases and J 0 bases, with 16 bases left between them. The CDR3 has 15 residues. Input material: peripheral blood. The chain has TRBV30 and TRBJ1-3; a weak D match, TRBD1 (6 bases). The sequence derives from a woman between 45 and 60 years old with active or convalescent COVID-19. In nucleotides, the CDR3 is TGTGCCTCCCGGGACACATTTACCTCTGGAAACACCATATATTTT. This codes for CASRDTFTSGNTIYF.